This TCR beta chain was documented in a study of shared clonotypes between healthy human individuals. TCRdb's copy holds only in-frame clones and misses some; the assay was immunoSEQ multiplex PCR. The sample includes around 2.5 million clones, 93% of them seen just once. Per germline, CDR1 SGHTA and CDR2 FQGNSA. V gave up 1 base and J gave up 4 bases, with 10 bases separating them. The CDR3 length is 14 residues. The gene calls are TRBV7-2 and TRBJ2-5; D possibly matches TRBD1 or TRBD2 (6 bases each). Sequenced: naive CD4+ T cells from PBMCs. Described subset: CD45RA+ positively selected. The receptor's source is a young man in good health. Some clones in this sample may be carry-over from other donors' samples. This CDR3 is CASSLDWGAETQYF. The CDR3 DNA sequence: TGTGCCAGCAGCTTAGATTGGGGGGCAGAGACCCAGTACTTC.